The 4 T cell receptor beta chains below were found in one sample sequenced in a study of neurological immune-mediated disorders (dated by TCRdb to the late 2010s). The method behind the library was 5' RACE. For sequencing, an Illumina HiSeq 2500 was employed. The raw public reads went through TCRdb reprocessing: fastp at Q25, MiXCR clone calling, in-frame beta chains kept. Each CDR3 protein gets just one entry, which takes the most common genes and DNA from the rows behind it. This sample lists about 70,000 distinct CDR3 sequences; roughly 5% were detected once. Around 5.3% of the sample comes from the top ten. Material: PBMCs. All receptors derive from a human donor with multiple sclerosis. The donor label of this sample is uncertain.

This clonotype was recorded many times. The rearrangement uses TRBV11-1 and TRBJ1-1; D gene unclear. Trimming took off 5 bases at V and 2 bases at J, with 15 bases between the two ends. The CDR3 consists of 15 residues. Per the germline V gene, CDR1 is SGHAT and CDR2 is FQDESV (reference sequence). DNA for the CDR3: TGTGCCAGCAGCCACCTGTATGGGGATAACACTGAAGCTTTCTTT. It is translated as CASSHLYGDNTEAFF.

This clonotype was seen ten or more times. The rearrangement uses TRBV4-1 and TRBJ1-2, with D possibly being TRBD1 (6 bases). Germline V gives CDR1 MGHRA, CDR2 YSYEKL. The CDR3 has 13 residues. The germline V and J ends were trimmed by 3 bases and 4 bases, with 9 bases remaining between them. CDR3 DNA sequence: TGCGCCAGCAGCCAGCGGACAGCCTATGGCTACACCTTC. It is translated as CASSQRTAYGYTF.

This clonotype was recorded many times. V usage is TRBV14 and J usage is TRBJ2-6; tentatively, D is TRBD1 (6 bases). V lost 0 bases to trimming and J lost 4 bases, with 10 bases between them. Germline CDR1 SGHDN, CDR2 FVKESK. The CDR3 consists of 16 residues. The CDR3, as DNA: TGTGCCAGCAGCCAAGACTGGGGGCTCGGGGCCAACGTCCTGACTTTC. Encoded protein: CASSQDWGLGANVLTF.

This clonotype was counted many times. V gene TRBV5-1 combines with J gene TRBJ2-1; 8 nucleotides align to TRBD2. Trimming took 7 bases from V and 6 from J; bases not matched to a gene: 12. The V gene's germline CDR1 is SGHRS and CDR2 YFSETQ. This CDR3 comprises 15 residues. CDR3 DNA sequence: TGCGCCAGCGCCCCCGGGGGGGTACGGTCCAATGAGCAGTTCTTC. It specifies CASAPGGVRSNEQFF.